These 14 T cell receptor beta chains were all obtained from the same sample, sequenced in a study of T-cell reconstitution after alpha-beta-depleted transplantation in children. For TCRbeta, the library was prepared with unique molecular identifiers. TCRdb redid the calling of the PCR reads with MiXCR, one entry per CDR3 protein. The table has about 980,000 distinct CDR3 sequences, less than 30% seen once. This sample comprised PBMCs, mostly from graft donor cells, obtained 360 days after TCRalphabeta/CD19-depleted stem cell transplant. These receptors all come from a boy younger than two who had a stem cell transplant for SCID, so the T cells may come from the graft donor.

The chain carries TRBV12-3 or TRBV12-4 and TRBJ2-3; 7 nucleotides align to TRBD2. This CDR3 comprises 15 residues. V lost 0 bases to trimming and J lost 6 bases; unmatched junction nucleotides: 6. Here the CDR3 DNA reads TGTGCCAGCAGTTTAGCGAGCGGGACGGGTGATACGCAGTATTTT. It is translated as CASSLASGTGDTQYF.

This chain joins TRBV10-3 and TRBJ2-5, with 8 nucleotides matching TRBD1. Germline CDR1 and CDR2: ENHRY and SYGVKD. CDR3 length: 13 residues. The ends lost 4 bases at V and 2 bases at J; junction bases unmatched: 0. CDR3 in DNA: TGTGCCATCAGTGGACAGGGGCAAGAGACCCAGTACTTC. It encodes CAISGQGQETQYF.

The rearrangement links TRBV12-3 or TRBV12-4 to TRBJ1-4; D uncertain. The CDR3 extends over 11 amino acids. V was trimmed by 8 bases and J by 7 bases, leaving 8 bases between them. The CDR3 nucleotides are TGTGCCAGCGGCCGAGGTGAAAAACTGTTTTTT. It is translated as CASGRGEKLFF.

The chain has TRBV7-4 and TRBJ2-1; D call uncertain. Germline-derived CDR1 and CDR2 are SGHVT and SQSDAQ. With 5 bases removed from V and 7 bases from J, the gap between germline ends came to 21 bases. The CDR3 sequence is 16 residues long. The DNA of the CDR3 is TGTGCCAGCAGCCCCCGGTGGTACTCTAGGAAAAATGAGCAGTTCTTC. Protein sequence: CASSPRWYSRKNEQFF.

This clonotype was observed a handful of times. The J gene is TRBJ2-3, the V gene TRBV20-1, with D perhaps TRBD2 (5 bases). Trimming took 3 bases from V and 4 from J, leaving 17 bases between them. CDR1 is DFQATT, CDR2 SNEGSKA, per germline (reference sequence). CDR3 length: 15 amino acids. CDR3 nucleotide sequence: TGCAGTGCTAGTGTCACCCGGGGAAAGGCAGATACGCAGTATTTT. This gives the protein CSASVTRGKADTQYF.

This clonotype was observed a handful of times. The gene calls are TRBV6-1 and TRBJ1-1; D is perhaps TRBD1 (5 bases). V gave up 9 bases and J gave up 4 bases, with 24 bases separating them. The CDR3 sequence is 16 residues long. Germline CDR1 reads MNHNS; CDR2 reads SASEGT. The CDR3 is CASSGSPGPGSTEAFF. The CDR3 nucleotides read TGTGCCAGTTCCGGATCGCCGGGGCCGGGGAGCACTGAAGCTTTCTTT.

The sample holds many counts of this clonotype. The chain uses TRBV5-1 and TRBJ2-3; 9 bases match TRBD2. There are 17 residues in the CDR3. CDR1 and CDR2 from the germline V gene are SGHRS and YFSETQ. The J segment lost 0 bases and the V segment lost 0 bases, leaving 5 bases of the junction unmatched. The CDR3 nucleotides are TGCGCCAGCAGCTTGGAGGGACTAGCCACTAGCACAGATACGCAGTATTTT. Encoded protein: CASSLEGLATSTDTQYF.

The chain joins TRBV9 to TRBJ2-6; 8 bases fit TRBD1. The CDR3 spans 15 residues. The V and J ends lost 3 bases and 4 bases, in that order; junction bases with no gene match: 3. Germline CDR1 reads SGDLS; CDR2 reads YYNGEE. The CDR3 nucleotides read TGTGCCAGCAGCGGGACAGGGACCGGGGCCAACGTCCTGACTTTC. Translated, it gives CASSGTGTGANVLTF.

This clonotype was detected a few times. The rearrangement uses TRBV5-1 and TRBJ1-1; D is unresolved. CDR3 length equals 13 residues. Between the trimmed V and J ends, which lost 0 bases and 3 bases, there was a span of 6 bases. Germline lookup yields CDR1 SGHRS and CDR2 YFSETQ. This chain's CDR3 is CASSLVTDTEAFF. The CDR3 nucleotides read TGCGCCAGCAGCTTGGTAACAGACACTGAAGCTTTCTTT.

Here the CDR3 reads CASSLGRLYTYEQYF. In DNA form, the CDR3 reads TGTGCCAGCAGTTTGGGGCGGCTATACACCTACGAGCAGTACTTC. The V call is TRBV12-3 or TRBV12-4, the J call TRBJ2-7, with D maybe TRBD1 (5 bases). The length of the CDR3 is 15 residues. V gave up 3 bases and J gave up 2 bases, with 14 bases separating them.

This clonotype was seen a few times. J is TRBJ2-6 and V is TRBV7-2, with D unclear. Per germline, CDR1 SGHTA and CDR2 FQGNSA. Trimming cost V 1 base and J 0 bases, with 7 bases left between them. CDR3 size: 16 residues. The CDR3 region has the DNA TGTGCCAGCAGCTTAGTGTTCAGCTCTGGGGCCAACGTCCTGACTTTC. Amino acid sequence: CASSLVFSSGANVLTF.

A few counts support this clonotype. One junction end does not reproduce the germline sequence, and a read error may be involved. The chain uses TRBV12-3 or TRBV12-4 and TRBJ2-4; the D is unclear. This CDR3 comprises 14 residues. CDR3 loop: CASTLGLAKNIQYF. The CDR3 DNA follows: TGTGCCAGCACTTTAGGCCTAGCCAAAAACATTCAGTACTTC.

This clonotype has just a few counts. The V gene is TRBV4-2, the J gene TRBJ2-1, with 13 nucleotides matching TRBD2. V dropped 4 bases and J dropped 0; count of bases not matched to a gene: 6. The CDR3 sequence is 18 residues long. Per the germline V gene, CDR1 is LGHNA and CDR2 is YNFKEQ. The CDR3 nucleotides read TGTGCCAGCAGCCCTAGGACTAGCGGGGGCAGCTCCTACAATGAGCAGTTCTTC. It codes for CASSPRTSGGSSYNEQFF.

This sequence joins TRBV18 and TRBJ2-1; TRBD1 matches at 8 bases. J lost 8 bases, V lost 7 bases, and 16 bases had no gene match. CDR1 KGHSH and CDR2 LQKENI come from the germline V gene. The length of the CDR3 is 16 residues. Written as DNA, the CDR3 is TGTGCCAGCTGCACGTTGGGGACAGGTCCGGGGGATGAGCAGTTCTTC. Protein sequence: CASCTLGTGPGDEQFF.